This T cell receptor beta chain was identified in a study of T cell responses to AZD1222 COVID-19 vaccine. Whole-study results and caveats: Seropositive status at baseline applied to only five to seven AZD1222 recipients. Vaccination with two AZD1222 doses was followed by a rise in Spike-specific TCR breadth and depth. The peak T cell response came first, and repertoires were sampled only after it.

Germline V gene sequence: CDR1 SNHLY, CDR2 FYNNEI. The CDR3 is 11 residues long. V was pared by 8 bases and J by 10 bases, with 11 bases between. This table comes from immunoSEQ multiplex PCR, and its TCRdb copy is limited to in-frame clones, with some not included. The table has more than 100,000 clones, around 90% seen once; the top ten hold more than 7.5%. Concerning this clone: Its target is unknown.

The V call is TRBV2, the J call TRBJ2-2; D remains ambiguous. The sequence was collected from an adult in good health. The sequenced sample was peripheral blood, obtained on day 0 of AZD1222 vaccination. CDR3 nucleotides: TGTGCCAGCCTCGGTCTCGTGGAGCTGTTTTTT. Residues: CASLGLVELFF.